Included here is one T cell receptor beta chain sequence, with context. V lost 0 bases to trimming and J lost 1 base, with 9 bases between them. The CDR3 covers 15 residues. Germline CDR1 reads SEHNR; CDR2 reads FQNEAQ (reference sequence). Clones were sequenced by immunoSEQ multiplex PCR, and TCRdb holds only the in-frame ones, with some missing. This sample has approximately 99,000 clones, with approximately 93% found just once. This specimen comes from a study of T cell changes during pregnancy in multiple sclerosis. The sequence was obtained from a female donor with multiple sclerosis, enrolled in a pregnancy study. The starting material was peripheral blood, obtained after pregnancy. The chain uses TRBV7-9 and TRBJ1-1, with D unresolved. The CDR3 sequence is CASSLAGGPNTEAFF. CDR3 DNA sequence: TGTGCCAGCAGCTTAGCGGGTGGGCCGAACACTGAAGCTTTCTTT.